Listed below are T cell receptor beta chains from one sample, sequenced in a study of blood T cell repertoires in COVID-19. Produced via immunoSEQ multiplex PCR; TCRdb's table is partial and in-frame only. In the table there are about 330,000 clones, around 87% of which are singletons. The sample consisted of PBMCs or T cells enriched from blood (not recorded which). These receptors all stem from a woman aged 25 to 45 who had recovered from COVID-19. Both conserved end residues are part of each CDR3. A D gene is named only where the DNA matches it firmly. Clone size is shown for a subset of rows, as once, few, many or a class of expanded clone.

CDR3	DNA	V	J	size	D
CASSLAERPSRTGELFF	TGCGCCAGCAGCTTGGCCGAAAGGCCCTCGCGGACCGGGGAGCTGTTTTTT	TRBV5-1	TRBJ2-2	NA	NA
CASSEFTSGVDEQYF	TGTGCCAGCAGTGAATTCACTAGCGGGGTCGACGAGCAGTACTTC	TRBV6-1	TRBJ2-7	once	TRBD2
CASSYSSSQGLSYGYTF	TGTGCCAGCAGTTACTCGAGTAGTCAGGGCCTCAGCTATGGCTACACCTTC	TRBV6-2/TRBV6-3	TRBJ1-2	few	NA
CAMGGSDASGNTIYF	TGTGCCATGGGGGGAAGCGATGCAAGTGGAAACACCATATATTTT	TRBV10-3	TRBJ1-3	NA	NA
CASSPYLGDYGYTF	TGTGCCAGCTCACCATATTTAGGGGACTATGGCTACACCTTC	TRBV18	TRBJ1-2	NA	NA
CASSQGIKSGQYF	TGTGCCAGCAGCCAAGGGATTAAAAGCGGACAGTACTTC	TRBV14	TRBJ2-7	NA	NA
CASSDSYQDTEAFF	TGTGCCAGCAGTGACTCCTACCAAGACACTGAAGCTTTCTTT	TRBV6-4	TRBJ1-1	NA	NA
CASSLLPGLGAPPPFYGYTF	TGCGCCAGCAGCTTGTTGCCGGGATTGGGGGCGCCCCCACCCTTCTATGGCTACACCTTC	TRBV5-1	TRBJ1-2	NA	NA
CASSFLSGVADTQYF	TGTGCCAGCAGCTTCCTTTCCGGGGTCGCAGATACGCAGTATTTT	TRBV14	TRBJ2-3	NA	NA
CASSLGVQETQYF	TGTGCCAGCAGCCTAGGGGTCCAAGAGACCCAGTACTTC	TRBV5-6	TRBJ2-5	NA	NA
CASSGGGALGTQYF	TGTGCCAGCAGCGGCGGGGGGGCTCTTGGTACGCAGTATTTT	TRBV9	TRBJ2-3	once	TRBD2
CAWSKGEDSPLHF	TGTGCCTGGAGCAAGGGAGAGGATTCACCCCTCCACTTT	TRBV30	TRBJ1-6	NA	NA
CASSLHPWTSGGAYEQFF	TGTGCCAGCAGCTTACACCCCTGGACTAGCGGGGGGGCCTATGAGCAGTTCTTC	TRBV11-3	TRBJ2-1	few	TRBD2
CATSDWGHGNTGELFF	TGTGCCACCAGTGATTGGGGACACGGGAACACCGGGGAGCTGTTTTTT	TRBV24-1	TRBJ2-2	NA	NA
CASTKEGGAYEQYF	TGTGCCAGCACCAAGGAGGGAGGGGCCTACGAGCAGTACTTC	TRBV6-5	TRBJ2-7	NA	TRBD2
CASSLRGGSNQPQHF	TGTGCCAGCAGCTTGCGGGGGGGTAGCAATCAGCCCCAGCATTTT	TRBV5-6	TRBJ1-5	few	NA
CATSRARDNYGYTF	TGTGCCACCAGCAGAGCACGGGATAACTATGGCTACACCTTC	TRBV15	TRBJ1-2	NA	NA
CASRGTPGQQNTEAFF	TGTGCCAGCAGGGGTACTCCGGGACAGCAGAACACTGAAGCTTTCTTT	TRBV5-5	TRBJ1-1	NA	TRBD1
CASSEQENTEAFF	TGTGCCAGCAGTGAACAGGAAAACACTGAAGCTTTCTTT	TRBV6-4	TRBJ1-1	NA	NA
CASSPRTGNEKLFF	TGCGCCAGCAGCCCCCGGACAGGGAATGAAAAACTGTTTTTT	TRBV5-1	TRBJ1-4	NA	TRBD1
CASSYGGWTGELFF	TGTGCCAGCAGTTACGGGGGGTGGACCGGGGAGCTGTTTTTT	TRBV6-5	TRBJ2-2	NA	NA
CAWSINRVSGNTIYF	TGTGCCTGGAGTATAAACAGGGTCTCTGGAAACACCATATATTTT	TRBV30	TRBJ1-3	NA	NA
CASSPTGTSGVTDTQYF	TGTGCCAGCAGCCCGACCGGGACTAGCGGGGTCACAGATACGCAGTATTTT	TRBV7-8	TRBJ2-3	NA	TRBD2
CASSLAGGLNEQFF	TGTGCCAGTTCTCTAGCGGGGGGACTCAATGAGCAGTTCTTC	TRBV19	TRBJ2-1	NA	TRBD2
CAITLHRDSGEQYF	TGTGCCATCACCCTTCACCGGGACAGTGGCGAGCAGTACTTC	TRBV10-3	TRBJ2-7	NA	TRBD1
CSVHIGTEAFF	TGCAGCGTCCATATCGGCACTGAAGCTTTCTTT	TRBV29-1	TRBJ1-1	few	NA
CASSLGQGTLSGNTIYF	TGTGCCAGCAGCCTGGGACAGGGGACGCTTTCTGGAAACACCATATATTTT	TRBV7-6	TRBJ1-3	NA	TRBD1
CASSSRRTASYNEQFF	TGTGCCAGCAGCTCTCGAAGGACAGCCTCCTACAATGAGCAGTTCTTC	TRBV7-2	TRBJ2-1	NA	NA
CASSADRGYEQYF	TGTGCCAGCAGTGCAGACAGGGGCTACGAGCAGTACTTC	TRBV27	TRBJ2-7	NA	TRBD1
CASSSRFASGSYEQYF	TGTGCCAGCAGCTCCCGTTTCGCTAGCGGGTCCTACGAGCAGTACTTC	TRBV5-4	TRBJ2-7	NA	TRBD2
CASSPIPDRRDTEAFF	TGTGCCAGCAGCCCTATACCGGACAGAAGGGACACTGAAGCTTTCTTT	TRBV3-1/TRBV3-2	TRBJ1-1	few	NA
CASADTDGNTIYF	TGTGCCAGCGCCGACACCGATGGAAACACCATATATTTT	TRBV7-9	TRBJ1-3	many	NA
CASSLNFDTQYF	TGTGCCAGCAGCCTTAATTTCGATACGCAGTATTTT	TRBV3-1/TRBV3-2	TRBJ2-3	once	NA
CSVHHTRGSEQYF	TGCAGCGTTCACCACACCCGGGGGAGCGAGCAGTACTTC	TRBV29-1	TRBJ2-7	NA	NA
CASSFTDRAHEQYF	TGTGCCAGCAGCTTCACCGACAGGGCCCACGAGCAGTACTTC	TRBV7-2	TRBJ2-7	NA	TRBD1
CASSGGTNYGYTF	TGTGCCAGCAGTGGTGGGACAAACTATGGCTACACCTTC	TRBV6-2/TRBV6-3	TRBJ1-2	NA	NA
CATHLRGGPSYEQYF	TGTGCCACCCACCTCCGGGGGGGGCCTTCCTACGAGCAGTACTTC	TRBV19	TRBJ2-7	NA	TRBD2
CASSGRDRNYGYTF	TGTGCCAGCAGCGGCCGGGACAGAAACTATGGCTACACCTTC	TRBV7-9	TRBJ1-2	NA	TRBD1
CASSSELRTGYNSPLHF	TGTGCCAGCAGCTCTGAACTGCGGACAGGCTATAATTCACCCCTCCACTTT	TRBV7-9	TRBJ1-6	few	TRBD1
CASSEHGTKNSPLHF	TGTGCCAGCAGTGAACATGGGACAAAGAATTCACCCCTCCACTTT	TRBV2	TRBJ1-6	NA	NA
CATSRETVSNQPQHF	TGTGCCACCAGCAGAGAGACAGTTAGCAATCAGCCCCAGCATTTT	TRBV15	TRBJ1-5	NA	NA
CASSGPTHEQYF	TGCGCCAGCAGTGGGCCGACCCACGAGCAGTACTTC	TRBV5-1	TRBJ2-7	NA	NA
CASSTNRLAGTDTQYF	TGTGCCAGTAGTACGAACAGGTTAGCCGGCACAGATACGCAGTATTTT	TRBV19	TRBJ2-3	NA	NA
CASTRGRDYQPQHF	TGTGCCAGTACTAGGGGCCGTGATTATCAGCCCCAGCATTTT	TRBV19	TRBJ1-5	NA	NA
CASSLISTGELFF	TGTGCCAGCAGCCTTATCTCTACCGGGGAGCTGTTTTTT	TRBV6-5	TRBJ2-2	NA	NA
CASSPEAGVGYGYTF	TGTGCCAGCAGCCCCGAAGCAGGGGTTGGCTATGGCTACACCTTC	TRBV5-5	TRBJ1-2	NA	NA
CASSFGRGRAFF	TGTGCCAGCAGCTTCGGAAGGGGGCGAGCTTTCTTT	TRBV7-2	TRBJ1-1	once	TRBD1